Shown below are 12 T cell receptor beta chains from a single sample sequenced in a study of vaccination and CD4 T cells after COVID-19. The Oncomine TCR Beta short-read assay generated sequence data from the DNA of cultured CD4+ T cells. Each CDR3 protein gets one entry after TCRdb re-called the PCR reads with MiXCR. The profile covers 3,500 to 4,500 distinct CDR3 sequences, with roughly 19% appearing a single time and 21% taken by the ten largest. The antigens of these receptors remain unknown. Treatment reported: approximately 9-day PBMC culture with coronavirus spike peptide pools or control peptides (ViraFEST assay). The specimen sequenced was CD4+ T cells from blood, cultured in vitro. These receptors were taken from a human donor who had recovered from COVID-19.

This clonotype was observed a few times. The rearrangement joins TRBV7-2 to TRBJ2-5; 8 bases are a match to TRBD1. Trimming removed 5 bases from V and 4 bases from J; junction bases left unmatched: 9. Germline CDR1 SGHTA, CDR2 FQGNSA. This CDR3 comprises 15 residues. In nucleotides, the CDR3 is TGTGCCAGCAGCCTCGACAGGGGAGTTGGAGAGACCCAGTACTTC. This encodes CASSLDRGVGETQYF.

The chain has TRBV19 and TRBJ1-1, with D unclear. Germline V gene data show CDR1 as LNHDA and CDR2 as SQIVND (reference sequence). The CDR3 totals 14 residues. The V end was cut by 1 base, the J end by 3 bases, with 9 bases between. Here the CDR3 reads CASSIGRRHTEAFF. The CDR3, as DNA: TGTGCCAGTAGTATAGGTCGGCGTCACACTGAAGCTTTCTTT.

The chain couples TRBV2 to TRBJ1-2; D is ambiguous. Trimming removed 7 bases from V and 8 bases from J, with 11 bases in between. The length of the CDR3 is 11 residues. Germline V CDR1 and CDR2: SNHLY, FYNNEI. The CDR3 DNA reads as TGTGCCAGCAAGATAACGCAGGGCTACACCTTC. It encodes CASKITQGYTF.

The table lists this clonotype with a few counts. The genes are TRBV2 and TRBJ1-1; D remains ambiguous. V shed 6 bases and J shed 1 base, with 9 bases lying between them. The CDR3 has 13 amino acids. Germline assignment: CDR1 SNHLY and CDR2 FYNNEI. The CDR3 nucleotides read TGTGCCAGCAGATTATATGGGAACACTGAAGCTTTCTTT. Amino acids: CASRLYGNTEAFF.

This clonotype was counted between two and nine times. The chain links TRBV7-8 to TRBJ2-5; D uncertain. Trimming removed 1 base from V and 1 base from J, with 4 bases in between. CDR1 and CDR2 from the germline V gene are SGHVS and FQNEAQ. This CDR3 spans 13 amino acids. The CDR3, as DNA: TGTGCCAGCAGCTTAGAGATCCAAGAGACCCAGTACTTC. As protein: CASSLEIQETQYF.

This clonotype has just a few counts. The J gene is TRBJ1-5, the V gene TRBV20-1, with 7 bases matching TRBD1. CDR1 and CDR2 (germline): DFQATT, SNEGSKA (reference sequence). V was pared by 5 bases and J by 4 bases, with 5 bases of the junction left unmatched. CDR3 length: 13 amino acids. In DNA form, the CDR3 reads TGCAGTGCTCTTACACAGGGGAATCAGCCCCAGCATTTT. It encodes CSALTQGNQPQHF.

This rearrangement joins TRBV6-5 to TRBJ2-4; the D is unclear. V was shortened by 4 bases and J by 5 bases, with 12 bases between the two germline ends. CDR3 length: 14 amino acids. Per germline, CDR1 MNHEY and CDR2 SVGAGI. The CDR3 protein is CASSWLHPENIQYF. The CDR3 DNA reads TGTGCCAGCAGTTGGCTGCACCCCGAAAACATTCAGTACTTC.

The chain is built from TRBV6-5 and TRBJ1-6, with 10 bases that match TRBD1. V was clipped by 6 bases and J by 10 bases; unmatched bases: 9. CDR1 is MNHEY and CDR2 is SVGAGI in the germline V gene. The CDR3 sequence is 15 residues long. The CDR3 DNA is TGTGCCAGCAGCTACCGGGACAGGGGCGACTCACCCCTCCACTTT. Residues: CASSYRDRGDSPLHF.

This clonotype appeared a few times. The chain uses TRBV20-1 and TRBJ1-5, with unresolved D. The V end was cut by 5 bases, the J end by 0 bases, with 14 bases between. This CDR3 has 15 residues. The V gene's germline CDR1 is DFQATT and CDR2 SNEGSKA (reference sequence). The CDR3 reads CSARPGGSSNQPQHF. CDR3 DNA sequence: TGCAGTGCTCGCCCTGGTGGGTCTAGCAATCAGCCCCAGCATTTT.

CDR3 in amino acids: CASSATGTDNTEAFF. The CDR3 nucleotides read TGTGCCAGCAGCGCGACCGGGACAGACAACACTGAAGCTTTCTTT. This chain joins TRBV5-5 and TRBJ1-1; 7 bases map to TRBD1. Per germline, CDR1 SGHKS and CDR2 YYEKEE (reference sequence). The CDR3 is 15 amino acids. The V gene end was trimmed by 4 bases and the J gene end by 2 bases; junction bases not matched to a gene: 8.

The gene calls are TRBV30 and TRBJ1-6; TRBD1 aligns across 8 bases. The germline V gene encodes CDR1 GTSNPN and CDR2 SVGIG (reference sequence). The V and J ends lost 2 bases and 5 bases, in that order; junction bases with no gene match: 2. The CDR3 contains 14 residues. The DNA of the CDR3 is TGTGCCTGGAGTTCGGGACAGGATAATTCACCCCTCCACTTT. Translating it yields CAWSSGQDNSPLHF.

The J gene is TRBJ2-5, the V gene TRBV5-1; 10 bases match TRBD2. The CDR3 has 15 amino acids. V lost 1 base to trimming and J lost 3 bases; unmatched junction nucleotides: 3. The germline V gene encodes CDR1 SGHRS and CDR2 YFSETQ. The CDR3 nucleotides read TGCGCCAGCAGCTTGAGAGCGGGGGGGGAAGAGACCCAGTACTTC. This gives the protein CASSLRAGGEETQYF.